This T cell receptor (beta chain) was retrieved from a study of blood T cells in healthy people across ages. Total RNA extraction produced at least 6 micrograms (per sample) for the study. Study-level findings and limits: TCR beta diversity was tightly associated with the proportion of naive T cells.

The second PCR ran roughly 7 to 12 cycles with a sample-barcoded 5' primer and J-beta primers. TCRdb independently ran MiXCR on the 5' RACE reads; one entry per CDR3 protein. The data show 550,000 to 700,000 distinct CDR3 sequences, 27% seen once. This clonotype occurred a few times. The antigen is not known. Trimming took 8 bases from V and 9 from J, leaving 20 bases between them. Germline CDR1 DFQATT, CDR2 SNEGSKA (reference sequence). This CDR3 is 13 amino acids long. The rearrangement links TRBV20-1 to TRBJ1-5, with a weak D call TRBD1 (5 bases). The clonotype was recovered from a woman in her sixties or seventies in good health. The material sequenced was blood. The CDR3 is CSTSGTLSRPQHF. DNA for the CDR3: TGCAGTACTTCCGGGACCTTAAGTCGGCCCCAGCATTTT.